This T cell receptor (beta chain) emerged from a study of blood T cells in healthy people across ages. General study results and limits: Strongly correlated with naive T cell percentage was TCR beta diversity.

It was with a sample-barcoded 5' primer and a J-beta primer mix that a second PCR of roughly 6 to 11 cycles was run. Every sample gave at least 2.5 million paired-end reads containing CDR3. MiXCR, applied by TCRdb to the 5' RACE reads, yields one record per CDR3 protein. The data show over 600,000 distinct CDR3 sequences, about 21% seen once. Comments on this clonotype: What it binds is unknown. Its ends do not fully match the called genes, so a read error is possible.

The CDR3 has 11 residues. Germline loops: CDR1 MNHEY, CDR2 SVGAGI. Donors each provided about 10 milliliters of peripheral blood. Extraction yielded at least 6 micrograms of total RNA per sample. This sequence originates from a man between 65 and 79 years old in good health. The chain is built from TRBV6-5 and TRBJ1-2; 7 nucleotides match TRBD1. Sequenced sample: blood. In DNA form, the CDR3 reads TGTGCCAGCAGCTCGGGACAGACCAACATCTTC. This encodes CASSSGQTNIF.